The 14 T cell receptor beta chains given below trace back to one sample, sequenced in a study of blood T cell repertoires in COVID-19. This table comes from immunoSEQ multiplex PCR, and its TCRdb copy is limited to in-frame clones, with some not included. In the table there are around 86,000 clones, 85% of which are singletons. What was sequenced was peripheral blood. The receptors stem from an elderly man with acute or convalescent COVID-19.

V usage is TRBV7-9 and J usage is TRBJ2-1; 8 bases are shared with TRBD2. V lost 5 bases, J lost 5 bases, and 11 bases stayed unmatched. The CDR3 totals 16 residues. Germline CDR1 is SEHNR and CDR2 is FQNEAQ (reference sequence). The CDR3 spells CASSPKGGLDDNEQFF. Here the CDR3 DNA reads TGTGCCAGCAGCCCTAAGGGGGGACTAGACGACAATGAGCAGTTCTTC.

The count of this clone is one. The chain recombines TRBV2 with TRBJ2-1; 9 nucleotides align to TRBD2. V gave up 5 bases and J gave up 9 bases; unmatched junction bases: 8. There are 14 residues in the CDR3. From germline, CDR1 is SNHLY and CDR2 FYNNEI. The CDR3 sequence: CASSSQREEGEQFF. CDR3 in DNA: TGTGCCAGCAGTAGCCAGCGGGAGGAGGGTGAGCAGTTCTTC.

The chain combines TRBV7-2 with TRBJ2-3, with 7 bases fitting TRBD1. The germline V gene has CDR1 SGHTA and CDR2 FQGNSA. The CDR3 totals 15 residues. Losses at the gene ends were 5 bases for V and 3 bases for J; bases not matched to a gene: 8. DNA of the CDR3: TGTGCCAGCAGCGCAGAGGGGGCTTGGACAGATACGCAGTATTTT. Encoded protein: CASSAEGAWTDTQYF. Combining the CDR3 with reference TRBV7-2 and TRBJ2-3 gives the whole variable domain GAGVSQSPSNKVTEKGKDVELRCDPISGHTALYWYRQSLGQGLEFLIYFQGNSAPDKSGLPSDRFSAERTGGSVSTLTIQRTQQEDSAVYLCASSAEGAWTDTQYFGPGTRLTVL.

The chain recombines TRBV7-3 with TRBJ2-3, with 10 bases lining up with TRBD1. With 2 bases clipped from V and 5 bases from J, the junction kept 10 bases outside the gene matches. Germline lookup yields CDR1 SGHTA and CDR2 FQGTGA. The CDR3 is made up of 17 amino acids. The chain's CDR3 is CASSLLSTGGYGDTQYF. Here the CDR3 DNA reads TGTGCCAGCAGCTTACTCTCGACAGGGGGCTATGGAGATACGCAGTATTTT.

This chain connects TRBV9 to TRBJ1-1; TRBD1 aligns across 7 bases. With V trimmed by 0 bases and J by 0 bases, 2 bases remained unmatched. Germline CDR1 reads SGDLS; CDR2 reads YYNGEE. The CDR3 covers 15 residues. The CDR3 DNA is TGTGCCAGCAGCGTAGAGGGGGCGATGAACACTGAAGCTTTCTTT. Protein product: CASSVEGAMNTEAFF.

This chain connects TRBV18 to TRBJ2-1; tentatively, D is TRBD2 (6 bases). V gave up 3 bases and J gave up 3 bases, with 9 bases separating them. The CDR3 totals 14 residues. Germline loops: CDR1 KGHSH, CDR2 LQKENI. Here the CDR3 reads CASSPNSGYNEQFF. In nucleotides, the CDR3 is TGTGCCAGCTCACCCAATAGCGGCTACAATGAGCAGTTCTTC.

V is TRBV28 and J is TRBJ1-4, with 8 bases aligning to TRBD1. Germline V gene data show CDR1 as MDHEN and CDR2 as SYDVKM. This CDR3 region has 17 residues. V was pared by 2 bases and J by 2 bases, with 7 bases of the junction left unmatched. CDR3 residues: CASSLGGRGLTNEKLFF. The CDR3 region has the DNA TGTGCCAGCAGTTTAGGCGGCAGGGGGCTGACTAATGAAAAACTGTTTTTT.

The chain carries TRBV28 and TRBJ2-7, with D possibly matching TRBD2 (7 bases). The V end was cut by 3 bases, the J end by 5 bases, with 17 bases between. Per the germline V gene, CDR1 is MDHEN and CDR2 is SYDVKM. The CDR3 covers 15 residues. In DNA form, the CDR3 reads TGTGCCAGCAGTTTCGGGGGCGGGAGCCTCGACGAGCAGTACTTC. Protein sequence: CASSFGGGSLDEQYF.

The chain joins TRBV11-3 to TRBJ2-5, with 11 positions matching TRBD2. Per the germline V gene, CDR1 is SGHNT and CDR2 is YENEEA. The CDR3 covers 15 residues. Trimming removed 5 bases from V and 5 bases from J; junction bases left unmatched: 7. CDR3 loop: CASSQGLAEGETQYF. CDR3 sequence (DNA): TGTGCCAGCAGCCAGGGACTAGCGGAGGGGGAGACCCAGTACTTC.

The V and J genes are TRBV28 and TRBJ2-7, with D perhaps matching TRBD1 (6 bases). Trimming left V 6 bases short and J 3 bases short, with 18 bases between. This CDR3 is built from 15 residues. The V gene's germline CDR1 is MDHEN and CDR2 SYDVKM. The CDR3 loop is CASRITGFLGYEQYF. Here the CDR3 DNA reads TGTGCCAGCAGGATTACAGGGTTCCTCGGCTACGAGCAGTACTTC.

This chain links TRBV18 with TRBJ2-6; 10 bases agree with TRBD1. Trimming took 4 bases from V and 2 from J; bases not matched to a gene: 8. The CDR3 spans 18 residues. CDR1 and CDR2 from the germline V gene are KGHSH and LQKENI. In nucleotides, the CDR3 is TGTGCCAGCTCACGACCGGGACAGGGGATAACTGGGGCCAACGTCCTGACTTTC. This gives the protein CASSRPGQGITGANVLTF.

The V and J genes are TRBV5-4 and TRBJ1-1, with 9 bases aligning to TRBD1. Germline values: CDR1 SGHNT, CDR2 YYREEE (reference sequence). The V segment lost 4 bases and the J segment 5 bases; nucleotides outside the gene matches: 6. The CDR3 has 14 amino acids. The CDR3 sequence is CASSNRDRETEAFF. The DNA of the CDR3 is TGTGCCAGCAGCAACCGGGACAGGGAGACTGAAGCTTTCTTT.

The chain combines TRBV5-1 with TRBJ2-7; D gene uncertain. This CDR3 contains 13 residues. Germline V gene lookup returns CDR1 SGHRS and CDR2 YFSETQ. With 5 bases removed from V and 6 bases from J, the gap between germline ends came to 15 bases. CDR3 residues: CASRVSPLIEQYF. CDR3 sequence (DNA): TGCGCCAGCAGAGTTAGCCCCCTTATCGAGCAGTACTTC.

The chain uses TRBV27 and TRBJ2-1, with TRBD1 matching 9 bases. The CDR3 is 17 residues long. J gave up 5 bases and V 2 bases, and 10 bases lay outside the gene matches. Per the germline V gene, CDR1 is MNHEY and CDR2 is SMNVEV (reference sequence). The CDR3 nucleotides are TGTGCCAGCAGTTTAAATAGTTGGGACAGGGACCACAATGAGCAGTTCTTC. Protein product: CASSLNSWDRDHNEQFF.